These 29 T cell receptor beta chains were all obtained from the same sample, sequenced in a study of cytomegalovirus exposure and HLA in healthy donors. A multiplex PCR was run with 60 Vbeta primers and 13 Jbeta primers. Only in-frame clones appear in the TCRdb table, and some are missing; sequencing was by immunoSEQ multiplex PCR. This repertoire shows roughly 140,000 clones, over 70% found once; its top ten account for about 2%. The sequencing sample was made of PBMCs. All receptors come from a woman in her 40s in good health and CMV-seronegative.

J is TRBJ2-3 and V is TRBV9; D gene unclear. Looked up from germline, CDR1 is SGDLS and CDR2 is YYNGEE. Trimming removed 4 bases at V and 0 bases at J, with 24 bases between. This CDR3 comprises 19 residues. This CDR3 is CASSKHFVDVPTSTDTQYF. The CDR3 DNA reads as TGTGCCAGCAGCAAACACTTCGTTGACGTCCCGACTAGCACAGATACGCAGTATTTT. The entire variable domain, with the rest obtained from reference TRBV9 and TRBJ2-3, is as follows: DSGVTQTPKHLITATGQRVTLRCSPRSGDLSVYWYQQSLDQGLQFLIQYYNGEERAKGNILERFSAQQFPDLHSELNLSSLELGDSALYFCASSKHFVDVPTSTDTQYFGPGTRLTVL.

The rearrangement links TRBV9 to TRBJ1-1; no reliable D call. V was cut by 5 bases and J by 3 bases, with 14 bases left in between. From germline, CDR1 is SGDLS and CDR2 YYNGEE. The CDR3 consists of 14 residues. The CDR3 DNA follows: TGTGCCAGCAGTCGGAGGGTGGTCGACACTGAAGCTTTCTTT. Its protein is CASSRRVVDTEAFF.

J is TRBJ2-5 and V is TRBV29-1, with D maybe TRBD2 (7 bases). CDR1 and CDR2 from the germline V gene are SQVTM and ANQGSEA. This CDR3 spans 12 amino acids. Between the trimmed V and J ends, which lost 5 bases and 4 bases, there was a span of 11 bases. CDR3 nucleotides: TGCAGCGTTCGGGGGGCTCCAGAGACCCAGTACTTC. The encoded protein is CSVRGAPETQYF.

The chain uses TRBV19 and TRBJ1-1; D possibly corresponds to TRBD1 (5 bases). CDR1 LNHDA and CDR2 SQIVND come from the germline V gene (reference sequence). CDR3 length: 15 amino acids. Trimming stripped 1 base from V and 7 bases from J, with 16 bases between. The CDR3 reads CASSIVKGYKGEAFF. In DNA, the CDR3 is TGTGCCAGTAGTATAGTCAAGGGGTATAAGGGTGAAGCTTTCTTT.

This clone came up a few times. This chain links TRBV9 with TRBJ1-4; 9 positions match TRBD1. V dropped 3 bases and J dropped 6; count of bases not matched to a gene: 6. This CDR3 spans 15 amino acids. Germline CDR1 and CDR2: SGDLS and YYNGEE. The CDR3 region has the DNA TGTGCCAGCAGCGCCTACAGGGGGCAGTATGAAAAACTGTTTTTT. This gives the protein CASSAYRGQYEKLFF.

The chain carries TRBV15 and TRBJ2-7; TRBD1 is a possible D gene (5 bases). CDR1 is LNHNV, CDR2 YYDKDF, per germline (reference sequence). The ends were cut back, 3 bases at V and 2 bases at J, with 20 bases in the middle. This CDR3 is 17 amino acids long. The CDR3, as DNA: TGTGCCACCAGCAGGGATCTCACAGGCCCCGAAGCCTACGAGCAGTACTTC. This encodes CATSRDLTGPEAYEQYF.

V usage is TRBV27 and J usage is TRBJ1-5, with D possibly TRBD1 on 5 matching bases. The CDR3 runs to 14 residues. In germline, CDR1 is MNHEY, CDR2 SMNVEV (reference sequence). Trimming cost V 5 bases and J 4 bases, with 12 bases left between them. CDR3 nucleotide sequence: TGTGCCAGCAGTCGAGACAGTCCTAATCAGCCCCAGCATTTT. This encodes CASSRDSPNQPQHF.

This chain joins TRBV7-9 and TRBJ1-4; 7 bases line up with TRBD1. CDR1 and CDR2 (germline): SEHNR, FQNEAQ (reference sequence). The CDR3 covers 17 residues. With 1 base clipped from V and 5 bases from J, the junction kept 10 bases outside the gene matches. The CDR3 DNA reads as TGTGCCAGCAGCTTAGGTGTAGGGGGCTTACGGAATGAAAAACTGTTTTTT. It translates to CASSLGVGGLRNEKLFF.

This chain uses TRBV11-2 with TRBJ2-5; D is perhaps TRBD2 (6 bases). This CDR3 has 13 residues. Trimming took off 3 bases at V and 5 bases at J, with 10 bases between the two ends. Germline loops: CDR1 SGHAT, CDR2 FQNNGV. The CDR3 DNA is TGTGCCAGCAGCTTTCCGGGGGTGGAGACCCAGTACTTC. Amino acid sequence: CASSFPGVETQYF.

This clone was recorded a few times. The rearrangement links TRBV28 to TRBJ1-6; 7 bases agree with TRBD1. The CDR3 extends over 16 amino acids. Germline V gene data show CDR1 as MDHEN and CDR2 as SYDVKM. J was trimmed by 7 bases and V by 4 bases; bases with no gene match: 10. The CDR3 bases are TGTGCCAGCAGTTCTAGTCCATTGGGACAGAATTCACCCCTCCACTTT. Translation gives CASSSSPLGQNSPLHF.

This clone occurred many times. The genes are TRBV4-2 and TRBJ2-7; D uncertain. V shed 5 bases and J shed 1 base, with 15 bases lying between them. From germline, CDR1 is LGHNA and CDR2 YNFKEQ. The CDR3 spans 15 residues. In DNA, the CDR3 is TGTGCCAGCAGCGACAAGATTGGCCATTCCTACGAGCAGTACTTC. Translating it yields CASSDKIGHSYEQYF.

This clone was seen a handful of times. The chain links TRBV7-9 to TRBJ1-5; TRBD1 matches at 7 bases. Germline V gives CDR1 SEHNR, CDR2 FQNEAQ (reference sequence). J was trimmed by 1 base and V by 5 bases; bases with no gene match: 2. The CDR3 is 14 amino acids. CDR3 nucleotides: TGTGCCAGCAGCGTGACAGGGAGCAATCAGCCCCAGCATTTT. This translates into CASSVTGSNQPQHF.

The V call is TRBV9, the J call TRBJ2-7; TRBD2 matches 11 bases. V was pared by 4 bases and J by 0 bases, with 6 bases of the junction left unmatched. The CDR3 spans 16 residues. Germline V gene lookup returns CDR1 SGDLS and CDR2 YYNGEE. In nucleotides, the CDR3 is TGTGCCAGCAGCCCGGGACTAGCGGATTACTCCTACGAGCAGTACTTC. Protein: CASSPGLADYSYEQYF.

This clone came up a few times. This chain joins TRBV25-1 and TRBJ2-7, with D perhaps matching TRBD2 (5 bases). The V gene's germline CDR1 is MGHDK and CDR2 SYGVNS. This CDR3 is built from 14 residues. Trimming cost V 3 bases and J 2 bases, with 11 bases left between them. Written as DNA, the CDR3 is TGTGCCAGCAGTGACCCGGGATCTCCCTACGAGCAGTACTTC. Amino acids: CASSDPGSPYEQYF.

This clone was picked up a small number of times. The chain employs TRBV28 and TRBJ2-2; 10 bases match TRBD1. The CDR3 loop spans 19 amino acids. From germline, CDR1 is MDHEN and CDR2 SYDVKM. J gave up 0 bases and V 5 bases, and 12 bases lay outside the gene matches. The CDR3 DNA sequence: TGTGCCAGCAGTCGAGCATTGACAGGGGGCGTCGCGAACACCGGGGAGCTGTTTTTT. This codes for CASSRALTGGVANTGELFF.

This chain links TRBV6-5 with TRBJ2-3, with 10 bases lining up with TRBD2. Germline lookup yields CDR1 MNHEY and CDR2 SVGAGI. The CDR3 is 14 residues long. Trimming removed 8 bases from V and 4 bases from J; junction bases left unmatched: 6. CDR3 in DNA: TGTGCCAGCCGTGCGGGACTAGCGCCAGATACGCAGTATTTT. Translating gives CASRAGLAPDTQYF.

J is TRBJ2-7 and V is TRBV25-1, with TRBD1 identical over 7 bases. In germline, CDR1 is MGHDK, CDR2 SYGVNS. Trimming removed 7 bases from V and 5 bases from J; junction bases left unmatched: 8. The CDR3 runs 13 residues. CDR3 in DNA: TGTGCCAGCAACGAGGGGGCGAGGGACGAGCAGTACTTC. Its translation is CASNEGARDEQYF.

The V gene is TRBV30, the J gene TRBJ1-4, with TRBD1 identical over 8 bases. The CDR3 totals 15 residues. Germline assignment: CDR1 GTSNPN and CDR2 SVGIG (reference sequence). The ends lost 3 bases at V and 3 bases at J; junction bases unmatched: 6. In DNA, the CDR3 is TGTGCCTGGAGCCGTAACAGGGGGGCTAATGAAAAACTGTTTTTT. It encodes CAWSRNRGANEKLFF.

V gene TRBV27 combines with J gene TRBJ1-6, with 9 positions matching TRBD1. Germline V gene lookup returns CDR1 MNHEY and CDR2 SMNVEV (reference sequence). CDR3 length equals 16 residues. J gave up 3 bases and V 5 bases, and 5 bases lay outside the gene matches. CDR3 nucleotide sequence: TGTGCCAGCAGTACCTCGGGACAGGGCTATAATTCACCCCTCCACTTT. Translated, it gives CASSTSGQGYNSPLHF.

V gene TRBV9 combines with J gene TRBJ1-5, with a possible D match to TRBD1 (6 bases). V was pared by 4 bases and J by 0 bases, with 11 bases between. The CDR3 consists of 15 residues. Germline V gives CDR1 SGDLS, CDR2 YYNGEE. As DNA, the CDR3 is TGTGCCAGCAGCAAGGACAGCAATAGCAATCAGCCCCAGCATTTT. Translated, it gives CASSKDSNSNQPQHF.

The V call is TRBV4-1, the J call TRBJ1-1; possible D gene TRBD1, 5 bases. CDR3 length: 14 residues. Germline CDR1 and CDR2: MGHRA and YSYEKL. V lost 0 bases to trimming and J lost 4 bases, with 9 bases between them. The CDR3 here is CASSQDRATTEAFF. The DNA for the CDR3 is TGCGCCAGCAGCCAAGACAGGGCGACCACTGAAGCTTTCTTT.

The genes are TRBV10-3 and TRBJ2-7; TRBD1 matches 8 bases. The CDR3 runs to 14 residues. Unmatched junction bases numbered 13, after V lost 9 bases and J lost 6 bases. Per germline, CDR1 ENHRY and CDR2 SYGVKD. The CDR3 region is CAIGPARGLSEQYF. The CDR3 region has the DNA TGTGCCATTGGCCCGGCCAGGGGGCTAAGCGAGCAGTACTTC.

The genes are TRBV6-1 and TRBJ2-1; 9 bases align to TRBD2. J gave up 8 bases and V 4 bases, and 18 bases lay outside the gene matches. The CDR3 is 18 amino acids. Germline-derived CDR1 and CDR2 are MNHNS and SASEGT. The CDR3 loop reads CASSGPTILAGKADEQFF. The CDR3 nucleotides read TGTGCCAGCAGTGGACCCACCATCCTAGCGGGAAAGGCGGATGAGCAGTTCTTC.

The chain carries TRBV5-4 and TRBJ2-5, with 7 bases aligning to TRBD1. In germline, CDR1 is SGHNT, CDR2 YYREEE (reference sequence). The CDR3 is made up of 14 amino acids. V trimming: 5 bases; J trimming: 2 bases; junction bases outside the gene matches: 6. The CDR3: CASRTGQEQETQYF. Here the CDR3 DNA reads TGTGCCAGCAGAACCGGACAGGAACAAGAGACCCAGTACTTC.

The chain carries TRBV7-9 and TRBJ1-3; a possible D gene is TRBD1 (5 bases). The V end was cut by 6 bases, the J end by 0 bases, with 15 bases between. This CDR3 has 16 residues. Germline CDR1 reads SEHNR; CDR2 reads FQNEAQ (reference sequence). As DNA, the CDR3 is TGTGCCAGCAGTCCACAGGCGCCCAACTCTGGAAACACCATATATTTT. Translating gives CASSPQAPNSGNTIYF.

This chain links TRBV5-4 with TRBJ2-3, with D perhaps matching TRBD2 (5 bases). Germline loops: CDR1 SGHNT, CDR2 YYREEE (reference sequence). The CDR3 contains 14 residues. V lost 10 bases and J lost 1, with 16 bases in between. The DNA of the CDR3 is TGTGCCGCCCGAGGACTCGGACGCACAGATACGCAGTATTTT. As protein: CAARGLGRTDTQYF.

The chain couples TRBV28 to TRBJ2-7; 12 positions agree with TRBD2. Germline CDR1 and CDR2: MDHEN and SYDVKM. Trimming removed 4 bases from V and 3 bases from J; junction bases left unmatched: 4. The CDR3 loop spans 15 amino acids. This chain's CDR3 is CASSSPSGGVYEQYF. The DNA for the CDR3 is TGTGCCAGCAGTTCGCCTAGCGGGGGGGTCTACGAGCAGTACTTC. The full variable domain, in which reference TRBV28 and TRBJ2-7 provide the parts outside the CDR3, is DVKVTQSSRYLVKRTGEKVFLECVQDMDHENMFWYRQDPGLGLRLIYFSYDVKMKEKGDIPEGYSVSREKKERFSLILESASTNQTSMYLCASSSPSGGVYEQYFGPGTRLTVT.

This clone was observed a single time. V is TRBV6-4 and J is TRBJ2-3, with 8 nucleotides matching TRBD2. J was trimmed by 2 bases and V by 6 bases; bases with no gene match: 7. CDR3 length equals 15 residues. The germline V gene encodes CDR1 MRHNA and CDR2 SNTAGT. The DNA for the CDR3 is TGTGCCAGCAGAGAGCGGGGGTTTGACACAGATACGCAGTATTTT. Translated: CASRERGFDTDTQYF.

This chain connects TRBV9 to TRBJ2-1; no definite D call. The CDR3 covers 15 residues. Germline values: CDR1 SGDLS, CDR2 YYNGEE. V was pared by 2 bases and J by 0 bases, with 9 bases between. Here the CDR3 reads CASSVGASSYNEQFF. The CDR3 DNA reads TGTGCCAGCAGCGTTGGAGCGAGCTCCTACAATGAGCAGTTCTTC.